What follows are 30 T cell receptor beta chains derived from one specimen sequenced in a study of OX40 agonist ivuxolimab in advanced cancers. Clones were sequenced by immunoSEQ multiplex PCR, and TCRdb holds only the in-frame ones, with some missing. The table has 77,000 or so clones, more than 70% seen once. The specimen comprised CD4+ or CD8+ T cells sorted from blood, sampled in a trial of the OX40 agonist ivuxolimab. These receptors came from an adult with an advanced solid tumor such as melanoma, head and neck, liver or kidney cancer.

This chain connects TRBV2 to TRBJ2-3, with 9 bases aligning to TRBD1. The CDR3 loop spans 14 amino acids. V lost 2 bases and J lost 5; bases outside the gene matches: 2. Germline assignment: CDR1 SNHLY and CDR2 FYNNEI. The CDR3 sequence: CASSETGGGDTQYF. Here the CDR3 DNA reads TGTGCCAGCAGTGAAACAGGGGGCGGAGATACGCAGTATTTT.

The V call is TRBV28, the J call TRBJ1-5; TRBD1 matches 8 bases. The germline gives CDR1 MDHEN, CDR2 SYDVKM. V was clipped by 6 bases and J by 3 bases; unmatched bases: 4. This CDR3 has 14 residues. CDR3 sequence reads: CASSTDRDNQPQHF. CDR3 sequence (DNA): TGTGCCAGCAGCACGGACAGGGACAATCAGCCCCAGCATTTT.

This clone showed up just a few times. CDR3: CASSGRQGEVTDTQYF. As DNA, the CDR3 is TGCGCCAGCAGCGGGAGACAGGGAGAGGTGACAGATACGCAGTATTTT. The V and J genes are TRBV5-1 and TRBJ2-3; 7 bases fit TRBD1. The junction had 11 bases not matched to a gene; V was cut back by 4 bases and J by 3 bases. There are 16 residues in the CDR3. CDR1 is SGHRS, CDR2 YFSETQ, per germline.

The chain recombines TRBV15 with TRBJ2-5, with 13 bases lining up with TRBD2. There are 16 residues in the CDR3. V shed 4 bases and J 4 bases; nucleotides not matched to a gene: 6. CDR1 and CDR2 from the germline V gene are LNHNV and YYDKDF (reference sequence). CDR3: CATSNWTSGSRETQYF. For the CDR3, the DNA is TGTGCCACCAGCAATTGGACTAGCGGGAGTAGAGAGACCCAGTACTTC.

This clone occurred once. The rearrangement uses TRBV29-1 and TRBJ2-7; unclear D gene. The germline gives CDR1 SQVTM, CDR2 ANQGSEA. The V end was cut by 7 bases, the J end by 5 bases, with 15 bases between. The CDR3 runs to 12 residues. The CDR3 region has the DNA TGCAGCGCTAAACACGGAGACAACGAGCAGTACTTC. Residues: CSAKHGDNEQYF.

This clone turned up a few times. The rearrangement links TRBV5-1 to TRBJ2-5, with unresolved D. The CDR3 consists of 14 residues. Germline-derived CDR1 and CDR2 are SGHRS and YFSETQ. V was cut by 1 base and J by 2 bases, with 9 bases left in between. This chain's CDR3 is CASSLPTVQETQYF. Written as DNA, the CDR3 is TGCGCCAGCAGCTTGCCCACAGTTCAAGAGACCCAGTACTTC.

CDR3 nucleotides: TGTGCCAGTAACAGGGGCTACGAGCAGTACTTC. Its protein is CASNRGYEQYF. The chain couples TRBV19 to TRBJ2-7; 7 bases line up with TRBD1. CDR1 is LNHDA and CDR2 is SQIVND in the germline V gene (reference sequence). The V gene end was trimmed by 7 bases and the J gene end by 3 bases; junction bases not matched to a gene: 0. The CDR3 contains 11 residues.

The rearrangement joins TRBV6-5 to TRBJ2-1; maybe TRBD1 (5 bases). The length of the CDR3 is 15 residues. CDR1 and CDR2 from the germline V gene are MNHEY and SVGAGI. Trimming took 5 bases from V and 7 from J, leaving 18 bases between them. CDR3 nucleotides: TGTGCCAGCAGTCCAAATGGACACCCTTGGAATGAGCAGTTCTTC. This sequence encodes CASSPNGHPWNEQFF.

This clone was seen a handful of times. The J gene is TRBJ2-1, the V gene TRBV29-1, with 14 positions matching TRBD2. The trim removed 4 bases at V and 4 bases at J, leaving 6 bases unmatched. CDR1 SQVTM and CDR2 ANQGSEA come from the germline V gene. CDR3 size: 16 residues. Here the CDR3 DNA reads TGCAGCGTTGTCTGGACTAGCGGGAGGTCTTACAATGAGCAGTTCTTC. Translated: CSVVWTSGRSYNEQFF.

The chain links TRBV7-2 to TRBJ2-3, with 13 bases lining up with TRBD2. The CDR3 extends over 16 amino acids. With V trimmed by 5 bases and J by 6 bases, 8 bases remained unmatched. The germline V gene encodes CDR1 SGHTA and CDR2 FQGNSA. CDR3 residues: CASSVTSGGAKDTQYF. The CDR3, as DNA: TGTGCCAGCAGCGTAACTAGCGGGGGGGCCAAGGATACGCAGTATTTT.

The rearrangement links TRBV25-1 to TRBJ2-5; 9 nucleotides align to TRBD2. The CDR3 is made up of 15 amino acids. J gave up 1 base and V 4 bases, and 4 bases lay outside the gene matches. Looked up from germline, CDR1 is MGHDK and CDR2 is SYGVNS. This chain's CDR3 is CASSGRLAAQETQYF. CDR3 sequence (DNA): TGTGCCAGCAGTGGCAGACTAGCGGCCCAAGAGACCCAGTACTTC.

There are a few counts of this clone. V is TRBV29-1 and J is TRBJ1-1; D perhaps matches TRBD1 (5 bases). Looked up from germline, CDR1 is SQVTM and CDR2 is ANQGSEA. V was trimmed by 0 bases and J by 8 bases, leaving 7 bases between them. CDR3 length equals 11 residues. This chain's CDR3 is CSVEEAGEAFF. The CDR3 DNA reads TGCAGCGTTGAAGAAGCAGGGGAAGCTTTCTTT. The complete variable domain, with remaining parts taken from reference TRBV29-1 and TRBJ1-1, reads SAVISQKPSRDICQRGTSLTIQCQVDSQVTMMFWYRQQPGQSLTLIATANQGSEATYESGFVIDKFPISRPNLTFSTLTVSNMSPEDSSIYLCSVEEAGEAFFGQGTRLTVV.

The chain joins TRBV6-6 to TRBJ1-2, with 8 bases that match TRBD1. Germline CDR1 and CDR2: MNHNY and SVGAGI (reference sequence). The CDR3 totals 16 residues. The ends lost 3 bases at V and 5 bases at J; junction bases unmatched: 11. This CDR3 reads CASSYTPDRGLYGYTF. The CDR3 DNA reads TGTGCCAGCAGTTATACCCCCGACAGGGGACTGTATGGCTACACCTTC.

In nucleotides, the CDR3 is TGTGCCAGCGGGCAGGGTCCGGGACTAGCGGGAATCGAGACCCAGTACTTC. Protein product: CASGQGPGLAGIETQYF. The chain has TRBV7-8 and TRBJ2-5; the match to TRBD2 covers 13 bases. V shed 8 bases, J shed 5 bases, and the junction held 14 bases outside the gene matches. The CDR3 extends over 17 amino acids. CDR1 and CDR2 (germline): SGHVS, FQNEAQ.

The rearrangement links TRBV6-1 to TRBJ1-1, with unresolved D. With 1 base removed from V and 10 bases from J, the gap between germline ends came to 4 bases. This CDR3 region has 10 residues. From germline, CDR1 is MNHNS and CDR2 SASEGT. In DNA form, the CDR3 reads TGTGCCAGCAGTGAAGGGGGAGCTTTCTTT. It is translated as CASSEGGAFF.

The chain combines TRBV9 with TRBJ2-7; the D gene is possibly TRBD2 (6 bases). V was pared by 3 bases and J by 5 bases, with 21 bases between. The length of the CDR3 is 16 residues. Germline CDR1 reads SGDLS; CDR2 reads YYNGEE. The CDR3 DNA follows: TGTGCCAGCAGCGCCAGTGGGGGGTGGGCCGATCACGAGCAGTACTTC. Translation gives CASSASGGWADHEQYF.

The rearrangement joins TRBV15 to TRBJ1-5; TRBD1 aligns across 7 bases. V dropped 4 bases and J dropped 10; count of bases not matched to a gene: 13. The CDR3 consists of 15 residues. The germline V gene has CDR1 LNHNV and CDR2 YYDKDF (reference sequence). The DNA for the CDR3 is TGTGCCACCAGCACGGGGGAGAGGGGGCGATCACCCCAGCATTTT. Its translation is CATSTGERGRSPQHF.

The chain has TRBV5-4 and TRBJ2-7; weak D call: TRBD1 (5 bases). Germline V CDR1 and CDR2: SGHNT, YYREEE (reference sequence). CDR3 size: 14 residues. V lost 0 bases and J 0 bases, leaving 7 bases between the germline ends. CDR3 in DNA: TGTGCCAGCAGCTTGGATCAGGGCTCCTACGAGCAGTACTTC. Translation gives CASSLDQGSYEQYF.

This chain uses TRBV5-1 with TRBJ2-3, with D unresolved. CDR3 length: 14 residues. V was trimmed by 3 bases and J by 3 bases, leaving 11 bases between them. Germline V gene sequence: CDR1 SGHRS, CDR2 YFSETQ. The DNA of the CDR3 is TGCGCCAGCAGCTCAACCGCTAGGACAGATACGCAGTATTTT. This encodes CASSSTARTDTQYF.

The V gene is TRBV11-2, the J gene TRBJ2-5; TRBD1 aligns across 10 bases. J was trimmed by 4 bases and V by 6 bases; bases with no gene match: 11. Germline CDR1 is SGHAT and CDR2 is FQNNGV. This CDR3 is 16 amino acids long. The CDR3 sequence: CASSAGGQGRSETQYF. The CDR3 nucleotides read TGTGCCAGCAGTGCCGGGGGACAGGGGAGATCAGAGACCCAGTACTTC.

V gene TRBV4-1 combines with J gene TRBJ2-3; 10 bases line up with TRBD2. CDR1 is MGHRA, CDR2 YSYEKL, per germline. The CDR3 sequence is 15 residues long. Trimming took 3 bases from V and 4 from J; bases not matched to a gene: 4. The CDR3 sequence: CASSHTLAGADTQYF. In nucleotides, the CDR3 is TGCGCCAGCAGCCACACTCTAGCGGGAGCAGATACGCAGTATTTT.

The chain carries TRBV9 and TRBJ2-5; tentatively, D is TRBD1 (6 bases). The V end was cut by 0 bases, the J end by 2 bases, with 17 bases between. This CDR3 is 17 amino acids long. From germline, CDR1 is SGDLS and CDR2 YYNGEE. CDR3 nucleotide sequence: TGTGCCAGCAGCGTAGGCCTTGGGGGCAACCTTCAAGAGACCCAGTACTTC. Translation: CASSVGLGGNLQETQYF. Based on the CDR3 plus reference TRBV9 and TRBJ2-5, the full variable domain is DSGVTQTPKHLITATGQRVTLRCSPRSGDLSVYWYQQSLDQGLQFLIQYYNGEERAKGNILERFSAQQFPDLHSELNLSSLELGDSALYFCASSVGLGGNLQETQYFGPGTRLLVL.

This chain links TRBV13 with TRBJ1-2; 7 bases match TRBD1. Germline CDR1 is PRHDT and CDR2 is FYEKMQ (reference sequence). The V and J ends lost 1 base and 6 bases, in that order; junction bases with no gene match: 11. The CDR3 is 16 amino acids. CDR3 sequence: CASSLVSGGGNNGYTF. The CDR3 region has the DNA TGTGCCAGCAGCTTAGTCTCGGGAGGGGGCAACAATGGCTACACCTTC.

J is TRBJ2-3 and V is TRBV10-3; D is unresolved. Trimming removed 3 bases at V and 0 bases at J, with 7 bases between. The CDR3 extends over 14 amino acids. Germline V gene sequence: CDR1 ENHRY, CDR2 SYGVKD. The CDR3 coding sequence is TGTGCCATCAGTGAATTAGCTAGCACAGATACGCAGTATTTT. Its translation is CAISELASTDTQYF.

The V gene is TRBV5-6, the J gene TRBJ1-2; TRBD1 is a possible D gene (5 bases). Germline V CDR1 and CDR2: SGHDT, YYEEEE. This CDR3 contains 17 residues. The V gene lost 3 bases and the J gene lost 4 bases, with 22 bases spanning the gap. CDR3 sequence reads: CASSSVGGRPSPYGYTF. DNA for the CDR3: TGTGCCAGCAGCTCCGTTGGGGGGAGACCCAGCCCCTATGGCTACACCTTC.

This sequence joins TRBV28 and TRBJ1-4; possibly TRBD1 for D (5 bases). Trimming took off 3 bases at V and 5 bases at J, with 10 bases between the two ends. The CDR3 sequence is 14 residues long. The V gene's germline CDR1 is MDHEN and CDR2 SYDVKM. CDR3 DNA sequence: TGTGCCAGCAGTTTCGGACACTCAAATGAAAAACTGTTTTTT. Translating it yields CASSFGHSNEKLFF.

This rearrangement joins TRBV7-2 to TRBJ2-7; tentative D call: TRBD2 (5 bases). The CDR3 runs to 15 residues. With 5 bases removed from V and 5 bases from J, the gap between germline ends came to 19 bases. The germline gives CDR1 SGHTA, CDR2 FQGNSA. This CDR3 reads CASSPPRGGKNEQYF. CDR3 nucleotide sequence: TGTGCCAGCAGCCCTCCCCGCGGAGGAAAAAACGAGCAGTACTTC.

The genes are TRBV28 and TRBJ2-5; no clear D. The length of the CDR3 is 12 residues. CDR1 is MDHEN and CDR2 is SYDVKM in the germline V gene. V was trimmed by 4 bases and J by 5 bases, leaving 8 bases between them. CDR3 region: CASSSRVETQYF. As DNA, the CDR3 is TGTGCCAGCAGTTCTAGGGTTGAGACCCAGTACTTC.

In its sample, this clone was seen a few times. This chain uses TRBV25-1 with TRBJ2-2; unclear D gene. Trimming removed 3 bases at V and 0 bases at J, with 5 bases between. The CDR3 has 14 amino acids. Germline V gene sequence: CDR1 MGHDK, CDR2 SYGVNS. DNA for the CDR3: TGTGCCAGCAGTGACATCGCGAACACCGGGGAGCTGTTTTTT. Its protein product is CASSDIANTGELFF. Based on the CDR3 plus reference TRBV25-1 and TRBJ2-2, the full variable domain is EADIYQTPRYLVIGTGKKITLECSQTMGHDKMYWYQQDPGMELHLIHYSYGVNSTEKGDLSSESTVSRIRTEHFPLTLESARPSHTSQYLCASSDIANTGELFFGEGSRLTVL.

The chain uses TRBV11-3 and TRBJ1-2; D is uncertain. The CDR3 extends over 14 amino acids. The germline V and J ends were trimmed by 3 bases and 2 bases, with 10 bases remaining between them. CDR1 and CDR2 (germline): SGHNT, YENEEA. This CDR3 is CASSLHQLNYGYTF. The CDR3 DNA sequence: TGTGCCAGCAGCTTGCATCAGTTAAACTATGGCTACACCTTC.